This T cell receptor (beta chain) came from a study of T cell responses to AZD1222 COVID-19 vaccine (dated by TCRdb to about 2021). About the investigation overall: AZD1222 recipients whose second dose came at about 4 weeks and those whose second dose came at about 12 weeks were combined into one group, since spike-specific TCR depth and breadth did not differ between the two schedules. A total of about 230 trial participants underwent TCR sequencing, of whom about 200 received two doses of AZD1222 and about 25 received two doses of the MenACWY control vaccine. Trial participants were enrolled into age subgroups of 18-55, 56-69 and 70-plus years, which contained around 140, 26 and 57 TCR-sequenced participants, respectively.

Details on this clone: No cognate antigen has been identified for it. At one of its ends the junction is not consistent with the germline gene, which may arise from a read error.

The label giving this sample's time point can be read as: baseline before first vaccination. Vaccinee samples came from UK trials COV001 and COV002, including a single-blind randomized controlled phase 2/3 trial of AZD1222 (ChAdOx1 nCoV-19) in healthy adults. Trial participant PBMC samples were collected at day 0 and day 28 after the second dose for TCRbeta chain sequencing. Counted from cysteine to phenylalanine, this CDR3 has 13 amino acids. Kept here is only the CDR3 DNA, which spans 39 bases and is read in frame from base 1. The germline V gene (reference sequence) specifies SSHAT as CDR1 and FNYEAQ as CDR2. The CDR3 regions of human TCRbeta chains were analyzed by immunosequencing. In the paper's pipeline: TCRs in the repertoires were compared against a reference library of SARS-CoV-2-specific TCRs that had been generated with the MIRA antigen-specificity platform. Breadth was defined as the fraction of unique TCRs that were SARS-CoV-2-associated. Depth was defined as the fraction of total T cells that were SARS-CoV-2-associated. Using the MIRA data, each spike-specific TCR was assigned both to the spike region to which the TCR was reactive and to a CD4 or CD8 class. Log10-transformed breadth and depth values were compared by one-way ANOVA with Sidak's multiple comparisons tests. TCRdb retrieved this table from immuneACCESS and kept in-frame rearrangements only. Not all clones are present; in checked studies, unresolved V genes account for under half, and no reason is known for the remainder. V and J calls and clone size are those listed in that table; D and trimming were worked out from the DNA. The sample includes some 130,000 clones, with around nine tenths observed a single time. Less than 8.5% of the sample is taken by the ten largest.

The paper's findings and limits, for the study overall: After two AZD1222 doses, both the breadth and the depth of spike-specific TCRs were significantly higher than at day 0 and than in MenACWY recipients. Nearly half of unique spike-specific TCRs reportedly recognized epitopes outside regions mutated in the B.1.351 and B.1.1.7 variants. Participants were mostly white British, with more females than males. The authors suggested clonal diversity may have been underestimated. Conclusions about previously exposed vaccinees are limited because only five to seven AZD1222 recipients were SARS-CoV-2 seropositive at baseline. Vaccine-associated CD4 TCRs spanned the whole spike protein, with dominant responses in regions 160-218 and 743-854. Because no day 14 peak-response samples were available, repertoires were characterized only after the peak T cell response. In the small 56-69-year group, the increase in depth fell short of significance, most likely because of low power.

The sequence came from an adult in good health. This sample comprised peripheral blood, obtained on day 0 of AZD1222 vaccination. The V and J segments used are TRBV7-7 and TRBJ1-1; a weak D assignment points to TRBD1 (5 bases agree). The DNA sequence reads TGTGCTAGCAGCTTGGGGGTTGGCACTGAGGCTTTCTTT. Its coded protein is CASSLGVGTEAFF.